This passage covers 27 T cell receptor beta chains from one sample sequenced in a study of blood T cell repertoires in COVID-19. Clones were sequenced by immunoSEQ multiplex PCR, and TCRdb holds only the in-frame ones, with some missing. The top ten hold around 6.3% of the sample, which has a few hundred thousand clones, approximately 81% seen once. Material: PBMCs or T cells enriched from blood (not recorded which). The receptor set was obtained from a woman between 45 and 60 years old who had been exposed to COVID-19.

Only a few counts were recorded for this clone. The CDR3 nucleotides are TGTGCCAGCACCTGGAGACAGCATAACTATGGCTACACCTTC. Its translation is CASTWRQHNYGYTF. The rearrangement joins TRBV21-1 to TRBJ1-2; TRBD1 is the table's D call, not checked against the DNA. TRBV21-1 is described as a pseudogene. CDR3 length: 14 amino acids.

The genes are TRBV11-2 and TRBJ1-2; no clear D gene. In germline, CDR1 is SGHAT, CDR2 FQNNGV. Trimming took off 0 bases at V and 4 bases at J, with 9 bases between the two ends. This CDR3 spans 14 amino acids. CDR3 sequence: CASSLDRGAYGYTF. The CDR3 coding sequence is TGTGCCAGCAGCTTAGATCGGGGAGCCTATGGCTACACCTTC.

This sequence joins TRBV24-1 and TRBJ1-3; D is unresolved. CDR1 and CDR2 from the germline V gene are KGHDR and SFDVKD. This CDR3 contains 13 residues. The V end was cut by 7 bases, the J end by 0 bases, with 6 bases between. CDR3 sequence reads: CATRRFSGNTIYF. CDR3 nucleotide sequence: TGTGCCACCAGGCGGTTCTCTGGAAACACCATATATTTT.

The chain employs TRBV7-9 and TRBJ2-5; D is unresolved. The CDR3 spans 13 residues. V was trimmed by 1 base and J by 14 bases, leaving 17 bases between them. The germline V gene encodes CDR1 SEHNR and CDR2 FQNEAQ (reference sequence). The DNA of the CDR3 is TGTGCCAGCAGCTTAGAGTCCTCGAGGATGAGTTACTTC. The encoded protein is CASSLESSRMSYF.

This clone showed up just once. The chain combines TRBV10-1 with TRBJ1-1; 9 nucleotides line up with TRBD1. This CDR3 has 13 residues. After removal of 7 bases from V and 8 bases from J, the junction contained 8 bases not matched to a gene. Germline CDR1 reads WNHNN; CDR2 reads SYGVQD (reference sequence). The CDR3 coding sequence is TGCGCCAGCACTTACAGGGGGCGCGAAGAAGCTTTCTTT. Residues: CASTYRGREEAFF.

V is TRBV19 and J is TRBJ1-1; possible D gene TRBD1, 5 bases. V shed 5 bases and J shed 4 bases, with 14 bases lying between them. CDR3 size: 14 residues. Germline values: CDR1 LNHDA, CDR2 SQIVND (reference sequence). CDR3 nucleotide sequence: TGTGCCAGTAGTCCGCAGGGTGTGGGCACTGAAGCTTTCTTT. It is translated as CASSPQGVGTEAFF.

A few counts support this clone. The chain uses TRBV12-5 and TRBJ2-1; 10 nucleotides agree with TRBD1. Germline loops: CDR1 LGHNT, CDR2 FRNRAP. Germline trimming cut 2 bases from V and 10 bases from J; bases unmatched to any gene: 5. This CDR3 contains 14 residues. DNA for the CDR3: TGTGCTAGTGGTTTGTACGGGACAGGGGACGAGCAGTTCTTC. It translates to CASGLYGTGDEQFF.

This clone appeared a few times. The CDR3 bases are TGTGCCAGCAGCCCCCCGAACAGGGACCACGAGCAGTACTTC. It codes for CASSPPNRDHEQYF. This chain connects TRBV7-8 to TRBJ2-7, with D tentatively TRBD1 (6 bases). There are 14 residues in the CDR3. V lost 5 bases to trimming and J lost 5 bases, with 16 bases between them. The germline CDR1 and CDR2 sequences are SGHVS and FQNEAQ.

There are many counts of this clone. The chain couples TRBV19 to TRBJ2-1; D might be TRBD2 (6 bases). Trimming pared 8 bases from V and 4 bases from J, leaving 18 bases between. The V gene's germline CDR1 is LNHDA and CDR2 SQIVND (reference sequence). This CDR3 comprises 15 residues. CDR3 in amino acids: CASESDGGPYNEQFF. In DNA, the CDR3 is TGTGCCAGTGAGTCTGACGGGGGACCATACAATGAGCAGTTCTTC.

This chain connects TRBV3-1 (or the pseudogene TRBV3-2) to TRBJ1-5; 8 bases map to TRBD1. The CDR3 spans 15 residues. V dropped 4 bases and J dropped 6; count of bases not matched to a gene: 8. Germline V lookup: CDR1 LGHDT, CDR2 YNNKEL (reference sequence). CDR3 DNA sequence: TGTGCCAGCAGCCCGCCTGACAGGGGTTGTCAGCCCCAGCATTTT. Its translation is CASSPPDRGCQPQHF.

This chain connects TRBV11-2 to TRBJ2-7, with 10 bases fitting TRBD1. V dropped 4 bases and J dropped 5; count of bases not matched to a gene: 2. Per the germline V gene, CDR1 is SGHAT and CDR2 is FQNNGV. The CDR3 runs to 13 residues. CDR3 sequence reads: CASSSGTGDEQYF. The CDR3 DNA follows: TGTGCCAGCAGCTCCGGGACAGGGGACGAGCAGTACTTC.

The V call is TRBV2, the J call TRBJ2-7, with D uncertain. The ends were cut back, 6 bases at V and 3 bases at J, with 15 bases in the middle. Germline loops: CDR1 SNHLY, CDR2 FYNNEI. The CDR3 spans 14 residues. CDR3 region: CASRRSVRDYEQYF. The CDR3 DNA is TGTGCCAGCAGACGATCGGTTCGAGACTACGAGCAGTACTTC.

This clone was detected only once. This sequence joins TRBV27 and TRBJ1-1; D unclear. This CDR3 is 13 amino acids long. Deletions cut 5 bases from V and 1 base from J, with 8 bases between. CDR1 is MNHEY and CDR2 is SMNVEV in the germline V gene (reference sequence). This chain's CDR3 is CASSRDRNTEAFF. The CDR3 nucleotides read TGTGCCAGCAGTCGAGATCGGAACACTGAAGCTTTCTTT.

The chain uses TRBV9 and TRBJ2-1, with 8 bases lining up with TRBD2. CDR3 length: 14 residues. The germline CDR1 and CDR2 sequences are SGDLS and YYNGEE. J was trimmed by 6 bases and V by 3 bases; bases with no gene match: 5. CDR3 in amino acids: CASSASGGLNEQFF. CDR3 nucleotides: TGTGCCAGCAGCGCAAGCGGGGGCCTCAATGAGCAGTTCTTC.

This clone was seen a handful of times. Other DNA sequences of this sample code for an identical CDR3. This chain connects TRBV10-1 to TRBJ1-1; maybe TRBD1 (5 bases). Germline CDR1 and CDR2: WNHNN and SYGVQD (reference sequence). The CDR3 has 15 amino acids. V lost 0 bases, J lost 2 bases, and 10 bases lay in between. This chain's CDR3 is CASSESGRGNTEAFF. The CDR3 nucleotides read TGCGCCAGCAGTGAGTCGGGGCGAGGTAACACTGAAGCTTTCTTT.

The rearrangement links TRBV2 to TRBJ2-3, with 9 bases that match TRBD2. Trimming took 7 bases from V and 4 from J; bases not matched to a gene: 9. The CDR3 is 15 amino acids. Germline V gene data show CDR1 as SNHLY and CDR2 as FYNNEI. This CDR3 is CASTTLAGRADTQYF. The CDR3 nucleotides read TGTGCCAGCACGACTCTAGCGGGGAGGGCAGATACGCAGTATTTT.

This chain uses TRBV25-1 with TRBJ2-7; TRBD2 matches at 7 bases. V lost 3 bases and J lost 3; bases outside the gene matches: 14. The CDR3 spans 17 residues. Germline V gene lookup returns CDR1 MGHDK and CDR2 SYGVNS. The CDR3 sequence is CASSDQRGGVGVYEQYF. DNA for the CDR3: TGTGCCAGCAGTGATCAACGTGGGGGGGTCGGAGTCTACGAGCAGTACTTC.

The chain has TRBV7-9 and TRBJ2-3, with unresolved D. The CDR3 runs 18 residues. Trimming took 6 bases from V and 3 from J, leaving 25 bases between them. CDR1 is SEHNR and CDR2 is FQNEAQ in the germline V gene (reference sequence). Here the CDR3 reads CASSFTRPGPYVTDTQYF. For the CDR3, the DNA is TGTGCCAGCAGTTTTACCCGACCGGGTCCCTACGTGACAGATACGCAGTATTTT.

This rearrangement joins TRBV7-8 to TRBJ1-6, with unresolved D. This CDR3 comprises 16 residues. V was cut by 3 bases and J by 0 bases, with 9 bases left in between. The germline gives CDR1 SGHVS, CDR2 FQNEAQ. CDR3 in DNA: TGTGCCAGCAGCTTGGGCGAAAGCTCCTATAATTCACCCCTCCACTTT. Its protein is CASSLGESSYNSPLHF.

The CDR3 DNA reads as TGTGCCAGCAGCCCCCGGGACAGGTACGGCAATGAGCAGTTCTTC. Translating it yields CASSPRDRYGNEQFF. The chain recombines TRBV3-1 (or the pseudogene TRBV3-2) with TRBJ2-1; 8 bases fit TRBD1. Trimming cost V 4 bases and J 6 bases; bases outside gene matches: 8. The CDR3 loop spans 15 amino acids. Per the germline V gene, CDR1 is LGHDT and CDR2 is YNNKEL (reference sequence).

CDR3 loop: CASSQVLPGTGLGPLHF. CDR3 in DNA: TGTGCCAGCAGCCAAGTTCTCCCCGGGACAGGGTTAGGACCCCTCCACTTT. This sequence joins TRBV14 and TRBJ1-6; 9 nucleotides align to TRBD1. V shed 1 base and J 12 bases; nucleotides not matched to a gene: 13. CDR1 is SGHDN and CDR2 is FVKESK in the germline V gene. The CDR3 consists of 17 residues.

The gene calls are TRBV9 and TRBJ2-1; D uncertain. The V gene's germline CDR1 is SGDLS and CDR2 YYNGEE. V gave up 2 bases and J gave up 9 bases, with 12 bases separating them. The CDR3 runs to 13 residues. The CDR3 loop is CASSVRSLSEQFF. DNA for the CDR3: TGTGCCAGCAGCGTCCGGTCCCTTAGTGAGCAGTTCTTC. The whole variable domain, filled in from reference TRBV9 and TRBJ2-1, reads DSGVTQTPKHLITATGQRVTLRCSPRSGDLSVYWYQQSLDQGLQFLIQYYNGEERAKGNILERFSAQQFPDLHSELNLSSLELGDSALYFCASSVRSLSEQFFGPGTRLTVL.

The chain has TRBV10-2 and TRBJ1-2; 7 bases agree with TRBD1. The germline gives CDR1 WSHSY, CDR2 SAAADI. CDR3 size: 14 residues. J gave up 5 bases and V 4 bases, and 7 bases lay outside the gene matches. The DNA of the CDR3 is TGCGCCAGCAGTGTCAGCGCAGGGGGGTATGGCTACACCTTC. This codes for CASSVSAGGYGYTF.

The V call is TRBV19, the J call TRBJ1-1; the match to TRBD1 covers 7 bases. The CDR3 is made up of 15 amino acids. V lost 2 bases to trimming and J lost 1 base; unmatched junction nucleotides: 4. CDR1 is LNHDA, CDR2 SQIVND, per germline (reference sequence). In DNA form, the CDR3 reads TGTGCCAGTAGTATAAACAGGGGAAAGAACACTGAAGCTTTCTTT. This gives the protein CASSINRGKNTEAFF.

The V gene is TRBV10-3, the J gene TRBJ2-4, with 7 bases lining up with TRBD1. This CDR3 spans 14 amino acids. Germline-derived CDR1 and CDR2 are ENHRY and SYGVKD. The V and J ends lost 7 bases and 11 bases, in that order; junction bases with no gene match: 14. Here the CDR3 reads CAITSDRDGEVQYF. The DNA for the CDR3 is TGTGCCATCACCTCCGACAGGGATGGGGAAGTTCAGTACTTC.

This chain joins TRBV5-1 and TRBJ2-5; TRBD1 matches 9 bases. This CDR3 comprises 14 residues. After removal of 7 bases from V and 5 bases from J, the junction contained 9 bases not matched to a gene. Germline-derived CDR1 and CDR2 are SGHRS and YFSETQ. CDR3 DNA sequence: TGCGCCAGCGCCGAACAGGGGGCTAGGGAGACCCAGTACTTC. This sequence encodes CASAEQGARETQYF.

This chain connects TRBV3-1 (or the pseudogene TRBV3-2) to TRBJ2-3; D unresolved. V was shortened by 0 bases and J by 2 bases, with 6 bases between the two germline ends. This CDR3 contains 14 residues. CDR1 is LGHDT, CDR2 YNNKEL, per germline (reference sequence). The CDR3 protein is CASSQDMATDTQYF. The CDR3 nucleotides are TGTGCCAGCAGCCAAGATATGGCCACAGATACGCAGTATTTT.